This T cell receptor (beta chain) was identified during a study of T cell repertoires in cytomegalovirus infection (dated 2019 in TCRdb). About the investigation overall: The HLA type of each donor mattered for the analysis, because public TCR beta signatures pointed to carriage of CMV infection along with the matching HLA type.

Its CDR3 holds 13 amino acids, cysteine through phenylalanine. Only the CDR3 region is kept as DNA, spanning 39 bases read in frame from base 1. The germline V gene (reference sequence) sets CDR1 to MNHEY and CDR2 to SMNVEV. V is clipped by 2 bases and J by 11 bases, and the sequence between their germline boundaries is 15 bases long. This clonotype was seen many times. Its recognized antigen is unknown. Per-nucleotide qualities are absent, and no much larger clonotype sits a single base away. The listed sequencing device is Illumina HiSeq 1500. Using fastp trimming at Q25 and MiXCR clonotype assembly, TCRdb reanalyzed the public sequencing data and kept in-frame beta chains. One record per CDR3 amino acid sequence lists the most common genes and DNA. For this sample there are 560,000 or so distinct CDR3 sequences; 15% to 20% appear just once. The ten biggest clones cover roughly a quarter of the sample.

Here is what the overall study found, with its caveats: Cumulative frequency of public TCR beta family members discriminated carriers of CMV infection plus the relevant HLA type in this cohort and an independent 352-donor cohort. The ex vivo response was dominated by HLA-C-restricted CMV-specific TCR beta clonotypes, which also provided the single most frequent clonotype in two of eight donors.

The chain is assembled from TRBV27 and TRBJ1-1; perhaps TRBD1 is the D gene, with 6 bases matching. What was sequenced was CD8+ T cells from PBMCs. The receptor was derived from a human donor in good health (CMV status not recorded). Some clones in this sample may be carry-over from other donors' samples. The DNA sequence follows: TGTGCCAGCAGTTTACGGGGGGGGGCCTTCGCTTTCTTT. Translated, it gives CASSLRGGAFAFF.